This TCR beta chain originates from a study of blood T cell repertoires in COVID-19. Assay used: immunoSEQ multiplex PCR; TCRdb lists only in-frame clones, some missing. The table records a few hundred thousand clones, about four fifths of them present only once. All recovered Cohort 3 donors got two negative PCRs, got clearance, or saw symptom resolution. V gave up 2 bases and J gave up 6 bases; unmatched junction bases: 5. Germline values: CDR1 MGHDK, CDR2 SYGVNS. The CDR3 length is 14 residues. The clonotype was recovered from a woman aged 45 to 65 who had recovered from COVID-19. This sequence joins TRBV25-1 and TRBJ1-2; 8 bases map to TRBD1. Source material: PBMCs or T cells enriched from blood (not recorded which). Here the CDR3 reads CASSEQGALNGYTF. CDR3 nucleotides: TGTGCCAGCAGTGAACAGGGGGCGCTTAATGGCTACACCTTC.